Shown below are 25 T cell receptor beta chains from a single sample sequenced in a study of blood T cell repertoires in COVID-19. Data came from immunoSEQ multiplex PCR; TCRdb stores just in-frame clones and leaves some out. The table records fewer than 350,000 clones, about 88% of them present only once. Source material: PBMCs or T cells enriched from blood (not recorded which). These receptors were collected from a woman in her sixties or seventies in a cohort exposed to, infected with or recovered from COVID-19 (not recorded which).

The V gene is TRBV28, the J gene TRBJ2-7; weak D call: TRBD2 (5 bases). Looked up from germline, CDR1 is MDHEN and CDR2 is SYDVKM. The germline V and J ends were trimmed by 2 bases and 2 bases, with 22 bases remaining between them. The CDR3 covers 18 residues. The DNA for the CDR3 is TGTGCCAGCAGTTTACCCTCGAAGGAGGCCAGGTACACCTACGAGCAGTACTTC. Encoded protein: CASSLPSKEARYTYEQYF.

J is TRBJ2-3 and V is TRBV5-1; no clear D gene. Germline V gives CDR1 SGHRS, CDR2 YFSETQ. V lost 4 bases and J lost 1, with 7 bases in between. This CDR3 comprises 13 residues. The DNA of the CDR3 is TGCGCCAGCAGCCTCGAGGGCACAGATACGCAGTATTTT. Amino acids: CASSLEGTDTQYF.

V usage is TRBV28 and J usage is TRBJ2-1, with 15 bases that match TRBD2. J was trimmed by 4 bases and V by 3 bases; bases with no gene match: 4. The CDR3 is 17 residues long. Germline CDR1 MDHEN, CDR2 SYDVKM. DNA of the CDR3: TGTGCCAGCAGTTTGGCTGGGACTAGCGGGAGGTACAATGAGCAGTTCTTC. It codes for CASSLAGTSGRYNEQFF.

The rearrangement links TRBV4-3 to TRBJ2-7; 9 nucleotides align to TRBD2. CDR1 is LGHNA, CDR2 YSLEER, per germline. This CDR3 is 15 amino acids long. The V gene end was trimmed by 0 bases and the J gene end by 0 bases; junction bases not matched to a gene: 0. The CDR3 loop reads CASSQEAGGSYEQYF. CDR3 in DNA: TGCGCCAGCAGCCAAGAAGCGGGAGGCTCCTACGAGCAGTACTTC.

J is TRBJ2-7 and V is TRBV5-8; the D gene is possibly TRBD2 (6 bases). In germline, CDR1 is SGHTS, CDR2 YDEGEE. The CDR3 has 15 residues. With 4 bases removed from V and 6 bases from J, the gap between germline ends came to 20 bases. CDR3 coding DNA: TGTGCCAGCAGCGTGGGGAGGCGGACTACGCTCGAGCAGTACTTC. Amino acids: CASSVGRRTTLEQYF.

This clone has just one count. J is TRBJ2-1 and V is TRBV10-2, with D perhaps matching TRBD2 (6 bases). Deletions cut 8 bases from V and 5 bases from J, with 13 bases between. This CDR3 has 13 residues. Per germline, CDR1 WSHSY and CDR2 SAAADI. The CDR3 DNA sequence: TGCGCCAGCCGAAGGACTACCCACAATGAGCAGTTCTTC. Amino acid sequence: CASRRTTHNEQFF.

This rearrangement joins TRBV11-2 to TRBJ2-1; TRBD2 might be the D (6 bases). Germline CDR1 and CDR2: SGHAT and FQNNGV. The CDR3 totals 14 residues. V was shortened by 4 bases and J by 3 bases, with 10 bases between the two germline ends. The chain's CDR3 is CASSSRLDYNEQFF. The CDR3 bases are TGTGCCAGCAGCTCTCGACTAGACTACAATGAGCAGTTCTTC.

This chain links TRBV5-8 with TRBJ2-1, with D possibly being TRBD1 (6 bases). The germline V gene has CDR1 SGHTS and CDR2 YDEGEE. CDR3 length: 15 residues. Trimming removed 4 bases from V and 3 bases from J, with 14 bases in between. DNA for the CDR3: TGTGCCAGCAGCATGGACAGTTTTCTCTACAATGAGCAGTTCTTC. It is translated as CASSMDSFLYNEQFF.

This clone appeared a few times. The chain links TRBV11-2 to TRBJ2-5; maybe TRBD1 (5 bases). The V gene's germline CDR1 is SGHAT and CDR2 FQNNGV. The length of the CDR3 is 14 residues. Trimming took off 5 bases at V and 2 bases at J, with 12 bases between the two ends. CDR3 protein: CASSDQGRQETQYF. In nucleotides, the CDR3 is TGTGCCAGCAGCGATCAGGGCAGGCAAGAGACCCAGTACTTC.

A single count supports this clone. CDR3 sequence (DNA): TGCGCCAGCAGCTTTCCTACTAGCGGATTTCCCTACGAGCAGTACTTC. Amino acid sequence: CASSFPTSGFPYEQYF. The rearrangement uses TRBV5-1 and TRBJ2-7; 8 nucleotides match TRBD2. V was clipped by 2 bases and J by 2 bases; unmatched bases: 9. CDR1 SGHRS and CDR2 YFSETQ come from the germline V gene. The CDR3 sequence is 16 residues long.

In nucleotides, the CDR3 is TGTGCCAGCAGTCTGTTGACAGGCCCTTCCCATTTT. This encodes CASSLLTGPSHF. This sequence joins TRBV28 and TRBJ1-5; maybe TRBD1 (6 bases). Germline lookup yields CDR1 MDHEN and CDR2 SYDVKM. This CDR3 has 12 amino acids. With 5 bases removed from V and 16 bases from J, the gap between germline ends came to 18 bases. The variable domain in full, with the rest retrieved from reference TRBV28 and TRBJ1-5, is DVKVTQSSRYLVKRTGEKVFLECVQDMDHENMFWYRQDPGLGLRLIYFSYDVKMKEKGDIPEGYSVSREKKERFSLILESASTNQTSMYLCASSLLTGPSHFGDGTRLSIL.

This clone was seen just once. The chain combines TRBV9 with TRBJ2-3; the D is unclear. Germline V gives CDR1 SGDLS, CDR2 YYNGEE. This CDR3 has 16 residues. V was trimmed by 4 bases and J by 6 bases, leaving 21 bases between them. For the CDR3, the DNA is TGTGCCAGCAGCCCCCAAGGCGCGGTTGGCCATGATACGCAGTATTTT. This codes for CASSPQGAVGHDTQYF. Together with reference TRBV9 and TRBJ2-3, the CDR3 gives the full variable domain: DSGVTQTPKHLITATGQRVTLRCSPRSGDLSVYWYQQSLDQGLQFLIQYYNGEERAKGNILERFSAQQFPDLHSELNLSSLELGDSALYFCASSPQGAVGHDTQYFGPGTRLTVL.

Concerning this clone itself: Distinct nucleotide sequences in the sample also encode this CDR3. This chain connects TRBV6-4 to TRBJ2-3, with TRBD1 matching over 12 bases. Germline values: CDR1 MRHNA, CDR2 SNTAGT. Trimming cost V 6 bases and J 5 bases; bases outside gene matches: 6. CDR3 length: 15 residues. The CDR3 DNA reads TGTGCCAGCAGAGCCGGGACAGGGGGCAGAGATACGCAGTATTTT. Amino acids: CASRAGTGGRDTQYF.

This rearrangement joins TRBV6-4 to TRBJ2-5, with 9 bases matching TRBD1. The V and J ends lost 3 bases and 3 bases, in that order; junction bases with no gene match: 5. This CDR3 comprises 15 residues. The germline V gene encodes CDR1 MRHNA and CDR2 SNTAGT. CDR3 in DNA: TGTGCCAGCAGTGAAGGAACAGGGGGCAAAGAGACCCAGTACTTC. Amino acid sequence: CASSEGTGGKETQYF.

This clone was recorded only once. The rearrangement uses TRBV7-8 and TRBJ2-2; TRBD1 agrees at 7 bases. Germline V gene data show CDR1 as SGHVS and CDR2 as FQNEAQ. CDR3 length: 15 residues. The J segment lost 0 bases and the V segment lost 5 bases, leaving 3 bases of the junction unmatched. CDR3 sequence: CASSTGQTNTGELFF. DNA for the CDR3: TGTGCCAGCAGCACGGGACAGACGAACACCGGGGAGCTGTTTTTT. The full variable domain, completed using reference TRBV7-8 and TRBJ2-2, is GAGVSQSPRYKVAKRGQDVALRCDPISGHVSLFWYQQALGQGPEFLTYFQNEAQLDKSGLPSDRFFAERPEGSVSTLKIQRTQQEDSAVYLCASSTGQTNTGELFFGEGSRLTVL.

The CDR3 loop reads CASSLTTGGTTEAFF. The CDR3 bases are TGTGCCAGCAGCTTAACCACAGGGGGCACCACTGAAGCTTTCTTT. The rearrangement uses TRBV7-3 and TRBJ1-1, with 9 positions matching TRBD1. V dropped 0 bases and J dropped 4; count of bases not matched to a gene: 3. The germline gives CDR1 SGHTA, CDR2 FQGTGA. This CDR3 spans 15 amino acids.

The chain couples TRBV7-8 to TRBJ1-2, with TRBD1 matching over 12 bases. Trimming at V came to 1 base and at J to 8 bases, leaving 5 bases not matched to a gene. The CDR3 has 15 amino acids. Per the germline V gene, CDR1 is SGHVS and CDR2 is FQNEAQ. The CDR3: CASSLGGQGARGYTF. The CDR3 DNA is TGTGCCAGCAGCTTAGGGGGACAGGGGGCGAGGGGCTACACCTTC.

V is TRBV9 and J is TRBJ2-1, with D tentatively TRBD2 (5 bases). V lost 4 bases to trimming and J lost 8 bases, with 16 bases between them. Germline CDR1 is SGDLS and CDR2 is YYNGEE. This CDR3 contains 14 residues. CDR3 amino acids: CASSPRLLRDEQFF. Written as DNA, the CDR3 is TGTGCCAGCAGCCCCCGTCTATTGCGGGATGAGCAGTTCTTC. Together with reference TRBV9 and TRBJ2-1, the CDR3 gives the full variable domain: DSGVTQTPKHLITATGQRVTLRCSPRSGDLSVYWYQQSLDQGLQFLIQYYNGEERAKGNILERFSAQQFPDLHSELNLSSLELGDSALYFCASSPRLLRDEQFFGPGTRLTVL.

The J gene is TRBJ2-3, the V gene TRBV5-6; 9 bases line up with TRBD1. The J segment lost 3 bases and the V segment lost 4 bases, leaving 6 bases of the junction unmatched. The germline gives CDR1 SGHDT, CDR2 YYEEEE. The CDR3 covers 15 residues. The CDR3 region is CASSITGGQTDTQYF. Written as DNA, the CDR3 is TGTGCCAGCAGCATTACAGGGGGCCAAACAGATACGCAGTATTTT. Using reference TRBV5-6 and TRBJ2-3 for the parts outside the CDR3, the full variable domain is DAGVTQSPTHLIKTRGQQVTLRCSPKSGHDTVSWYQQALGQGPQFIFQYYEEEERQRGNFPDRFSGHQFPNYSSELNVNALLLGDSALYLCASSITGGQTDTQYFGPGTRLTVL.

The rearrangement joins TRBV6-5 to TRBJ2-1; 12 nucleotides align to TRBD2. This CDR3 has 12 amino acids. The V gene end was trimmed by 6 bases and the J gene end by 14 bases; junction bases not matched to a gene: 5. The germline gives CDR1 MNHEY, CDR2 SVGAGI. The DNA of the CDR3 is TGTGCCAGCAGGATTGGACTAGCGGGGAAGTTCTTC. As protein: CASRIGLAGKFF.

The CDR3 region is CASTLYSYEQYF. CDR3 bases: TGTGCCAGCACTCTTTACTCCTACGAGCAGTACTTC. The chain recombines TRBV28 with TRBJ2-7, with D hard to call. The CDR3 contains 12 residues. V lost 7 bases and J 0 bases, leaving 7 bases between the germline ends. CDR1 and CDR2 from the germline V gene are MDHEN and SYDVKM.

The chain combines TRBV27 with TRBJ1-5; weak D call: TRBD1 (5 bases). This CDR3 has 14 residues. The germline V and J ends were trimmed by 4 bases and 8 bases, with 15 bases remaining between them. The germline V gene encodes CDR1 MNHEY and CDR2 SMNVEV (reference sequence). This chain's CDR3 is CASSSRFPGKPQHF. Written as DNA, the CDR3 is TGTGCCAGCAGTTCGAGATTTCCAGGGAAGCCCCAGCATTTT.

As for this clone: Distinct nucleotide sequences in the sample also encode this CDR3. The genes are TRBV27 and TRBJ1-5, with D unclear. CDR3 length equals 13 residues. Trimming took off 0 bases at V and 4 bases at J, with 4 bases between the two ends. Germline V CDR1 and CDR2: MNHEY, SMNVEV (reference sequence). The CDR3 sequence: CASSLSGNQPQHF. CDR3 DNA sequence: TGTGCCAGCAGTTTATCCGGGAATCAGCCCCAGCATTTT.

The V call is TRBV19, the J call TRBJ1-2, with 11 positions matching TRBD1. Germline V lookup: CDR1 LNHDA, CDR2 SQIVND (reference sequence). Trimming took 7 bases from V and 2 from J; bases not matched to a gene: 6. The length of the CDR3 is 15 residues. The CDR3 DNA reads TGTGCCAGTATCCCTGGGACAGGGGGAAACTATGGCTACACCTTC. Translation gives CASIPGTGGNYGYTF.

J is TRBJ2-7 and V is TRBV2; a possible D gene is TRBD1 (8 bases). The CDR3 loop spans 13 amino acids. The germline V gene has CDR1 SNHLY and CDR2 FYNNEI. With 9 bases removed from V and 6 bases from J, the gap between germline ends came to 18 bases. The CDR3 DNA follows: TGTGCCAGTAAAGACAGGGGAGGGAGCGAGCAGTACTTC. Encoded protein: CASKDRGGSEQYF.